This T cell receptor beta chain was sequenced during a study of blood T cell repertoires in COVID-19. The CDR3 extends over 14 amino acids. The V gene lost 3 bases and the J gene lost 2 bases, with 9 bases spanning the gap. Germline CDR1 SGDLS, CDR2 YYNGEE. Original data processing: Cell counts per sample came from amplifying reference gene primers. The repertoire was sequenced with immunoSEQ multiplex PCR; TCRdb's copy has only in-frame clones and lacks some. D and trimming were read from the DNA, whereas the V and J calls and clone size are those reported in that table. The table records a few hundred thousand clones, about 90% of them present only once.

This clonotype originated in a man aged 18 to 35 who had recovered from COVID-19. The sample comprised PBMCs or T cells enriched from blood (not recorded which). This chain connects TRBV9 to TRBJ1-3; D gene unclear. In DNA, the CDR3 is TGTGCCAGCAGCGGGATCGACACTGGAAACACCATATATTTT. This gives the protein CASSGIDTGNTIYF.